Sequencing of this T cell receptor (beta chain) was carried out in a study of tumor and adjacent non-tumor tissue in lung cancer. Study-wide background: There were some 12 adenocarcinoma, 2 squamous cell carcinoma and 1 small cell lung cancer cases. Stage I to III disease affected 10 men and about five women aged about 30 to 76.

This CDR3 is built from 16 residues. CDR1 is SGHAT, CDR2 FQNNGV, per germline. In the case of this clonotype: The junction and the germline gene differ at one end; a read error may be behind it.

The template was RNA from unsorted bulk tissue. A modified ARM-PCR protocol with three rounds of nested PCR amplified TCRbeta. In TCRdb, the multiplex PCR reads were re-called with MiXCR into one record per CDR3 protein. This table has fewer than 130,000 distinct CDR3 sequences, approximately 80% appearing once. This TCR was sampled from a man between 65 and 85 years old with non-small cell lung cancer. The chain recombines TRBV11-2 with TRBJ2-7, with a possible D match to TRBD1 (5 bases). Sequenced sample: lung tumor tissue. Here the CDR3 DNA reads TGTGCTAGCAGCCCCCCCGACTGGACACCAACCTACGAGCAGTACTTC. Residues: CASSPPDWTPTYEQYF. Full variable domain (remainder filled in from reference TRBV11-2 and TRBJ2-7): EAGVAQSPRYKIIEKRQSVAFWCNPISGHATLYWYQQILGQGPKLLIQFQNNGVVDDSQLPKDRFSAERLKGVDSTLKIQPAKLEDSAVYLCASSPPDWTPTYEQYFGPGTRLTVT.